This entry lists 28 T cell receptor beta chains sequenced from one sample in a study of blood T cell repertoires in COVID-19. The data were produced by immunoSEQ multiplex PCR, yet TCRdb's version contains in-frame clones alone and is incomplete. Among approximately 230,000 clones listed, more than 70% were seen once. Sequencing was carried out using peripheral blood. These receptors were taken from a woman in her thirties or forties who had recovered from COVID-19.

The rearrangement links TRBV19 to TRBJ1-5; no reliable D call. The V end lost 5 bases, the J end lost 7 bases, and 12 bases lay between the germline ends. The CDR3 covers 13 residues. Germline V gives CDR1 LNHDA, CDR2 SQIVND (reference sequence). The CDR3 here is CASSLPSRQPQHF. Here the CDR3 DNA reads TGTGCCAGTAGTCTCCCTTCACGGCAGCCCCAGCATTTT.

The chain couples TRBV25-1 to TRBJ1-3, with 9 positions matching TRBD1. From germline, CDR1 is MGHDK and CDR2 SYGVNS. The CDR3 consists of 15 residues. The ends lost 6 bases at V and 0 bases at J; junction bases unmatched: 3. Here the CDR3 DNA reads TGTGCCAGCAGAGACAGGGGGACCTCTGGAAACACCATATATTTT. Its translation: CASRDRGTSGNTIYF.

V is TRBV6-5 and J is TRBJ1-5; 9 bases match TRBD1. Germline V gene data show CDR1 as MNHEY and CDR2 as SVGAGI. The CDR3 sequence is 14 residues long. V trimming: 5 bases; J trimming: 9 bases; junction bases outside the gene matches: 8. The DNA for the CDR3 is TGTGCCAGCAGTACGGACAGGGGCCCATGGCCCCAGCATTTT. Its protein is CASSTDRGPWPQHF.

As DNA, the CDR3 is TGTGCCTGGAGGGCCGGGACAGGGAGGACCTATGGCTACACCTTC. Encoded protein: CAWRAGTGRTYGYTF. J is TRBJ1-2 and V is TRBV30, with 9 bases that match TRBD1. The CDR3 sequence is 15 residues long. The J segment lost 4 bases and the V segment lost 3 bases, leaving 9 bases of the junction unmatched. Germline V gene lookup returns CDR1 GTSNPN and CDR2 SVGIG (reference sequence).

The chain combines TRBV19 with TRBJ1-5, with 7 bases aligning to TRBD1. V was pared by 5 bases and J by 10 bases, with 14 bases of the junction left unmatched. Germline CDR1 LNHDA, CDR2 SQIVND (reference sequence). CDR3 length: 15 amino acids. This chain's CDR3 is CASSLIPGQQLPQHF. DNA for the CDR3: TGTGCCAGTAGTCTAATTCCGGGACAGCAATTACCCCAGCATTTT.

This clone appeared a single time. The chain combines TRBV4-2 with TRBJ2-1; TRBD2 might be the D (5 bases). The CDR3 consists of 15 residues. V was cut by 4 bases and J by 0 bases, with 10 bases left in between. Per the germline V gene, CDR1 is LGHNA and CDR2 is YNFKEQ. The CDR3 bases are TGTGCCAGCAGCCCATCGGAGGTCTCCTACAATGAGCAGTTCTTC. Amino acid sequence: CASSPSEVSYNEQFF.

V is TRBV2 and J is TRBJ1-6; D gene ambiguous. The CDR3 loop spans 13 amino acids. Germline V gene sequence: CDR1 SNHLY, CDR2 FYNNEI. Deletions cut 7 bases from V and 6 bases from J, with 10 bases between. The CDR3 is CASKREGNSPLHF. Written as DNA, the CDR3 is TGTGCCAGCAAAAGGGAGGGTAATTCACCCCTCCACTTT.

This clone turned up a few times. The V call is TRBV5-8, the J call TRBJ2-7; no clear D. This CDR3 region has 14 residues. V shed 2 bases and J shed 3 bases, with 12 bases lying between them. Looked up from germline, CDR1 is SGHTS and CDR2 is YDEGEE. CDR3 protein: CASSFSGTRYEQYF. The CDR3 DNA reads TGTGCCAGCAGCTTCTCAGGAACCCGCTACGAGCAGTACTTC.

CDR3 sequence (DNA): TGTGCCAGCAGTTACCCTCGATGGGACAGGGGAATCAACACCGGGGAGCTGTTTTTT. Translating gives CASSYPRWDRGINTGELFF. The chain joins TRBV6-2 or TRBV6-3 to TRBJ2-2; 10 positions agree with TRBD1. Germline V gene lookup returns CDR1 MNHEY and CDR2 SVGEGT. The junction had 11 bases not matched to a gene; V was cut back by 2 bases and J by 2 bases. This CDR3 has 19 amino acids.

This rearrangement joins TRBV19 to TRBJ2-7; possible D gene TRBD2, 6 bases. The CDR3 length is 14 residues. The V end lost 0 bases, the J end lost 5 bases, and 11 bases lay between the germline ends. The germline CDR1 and CDR2 sequences are LNHDA and SQIVND (reference sequence). For the CDR3, the DNA is TGTGCCAGTAGTATAGATCAGGGAGGCAACGAGCAGTACTTC. Residues: CASSIDQGGNEQYF.

The rearrangement links TRBV4-3 to TRBJ2-1, with TRBD2 as a possible D gene (5 bases). V was trimmed by 0 bases and J by 6 bases, leaving 12 bases between them. The CDR3 is 15 residues long. The germline gives CDR1 LGHNA, CDR2 YSLEER. For the CDR3, the DNA is TGCGCCAGCAGCCAAGATAAGGGCAGCGGCAATGAGCAGTTCTTC. It is translated as CASSQDKGSGNEQFF.

This clone was counted a single time. V is TRBV7-2 and J is TRBJ1-6; perhaps TRBD1 as D (5 bases). Trimming cost V 5 bases and J 9 bases, with 14 bases left between them. In germline, CDR1 is SGHTA, CDR2 FQGNSA. The CDR3 is 14 residues long. CDR3 sequence (DNA): TGTGCCAGCAGCCTACAGACCGGGGGTTCACCCCTCCACTTT. Protein: CASSLQTGGSPLHF. The full variable domain, completed using reference TRBV7-2 and TRBJ1-6, is GAGVSQSPSNKVTEKGKDVELRCDPISGHTALYWYRQSLGQGLEFLIYFQGNSAPDKSGLPSDRFSAERTGGSVSTLTIQRTQQEDSAVYLCASSLQTGGSPLHFGNGTRLTVT.

V gene TRBV4-2 combines with J gene TRBJ1-2; TRBD1 matches 7 bases. Germline CDR1 and CDR2: LGHNA and YNFKEQ. This CDR3 has 13 amino acids. V lost 2 bases, J lost 8 bases, and 5 bases stayed unmatched. In nucleotides, the CDR3 is TGTGCCAGCAGCCAAATAGGGGGCGGAGGCTACACCTTC. It yields the protein CASSQIGGGGYTF.

The rearrangement links TRBV6-2 or TRBV6-3 to TRBJ2-7; 9 positions match TRBD2. Looked up from germline, CDR1 is MNHEY and CDR2 is SVGEGT. The CDR3 is made up of 15 amino acids. V was clipped by 5 bases and J by 3 bases; unmatched bases: 8. CDR3 loop: CASSLRSSGVYEQYF. The DNA of the CDR3 is TGTGCCAGCAGTCTTAGGTCTAGCGGGGTCTACGAGCAGTACTTC.

The V call is TRBV4-2, the J call TRBJ2-2; 8 nucleotides match TRBD1. V lost 4 bases to trimming and J lost 4 bases; unmatched junction nucleotides: 5. CDR3 length: 15 residues. Germline V gene data show CDR1 as LGHNA and CDR2 as YNFKEQ. The CDR3 is CASSPWTGTTGELFF. Here the CDR3 DNA reads TGTGCCAGCAGCCCCTGGACAGGGACCACCGGGGAGCTGTTTTTT.

The genes are TRBV30 and TRBJ2-2; 7 nucleotides line up with TRBD1. Trimming took 2 bases from V and 3 from J; bases not matched to a gene: 6. The CDR3 contains 15 residues. Looked up from germline, CDR1 is GTSNPN and CDR2 is SVGIG (reference sequence). The CDR3 DNA reads TGTGCCTGGAGTAGACAGGGAATCGACACCGGGGAGCTGTTTTTT. Amino acid sequence: CAWSRQGIDTGELFF.

In this sample, this clone turned up a few times. The gene calls are TRBV4-3 and TRBJ1-1; D gene ambiguous. Germline assignment: CDR1 LGHNA and CDR2 YSLEER. The CDR3 sequence is 14 residues long. The V and J ends lost 1 base and 1 base respectively, with 7 bases between them. This CDR3 reads CASSQVLGNTEAFF. The DNA of the CDR3 is TGCGCCAGCAGCCAAGTCCTCGGGAACACTGAAGCTTTCTTT.

The chain joins TRBV11-3 to TRBJ2-1; 13 bases agree with TRBD2. CDR1 is SGHNT, CDR2 YENEEA, per germline. The CDR3 length is 18 residues. V lost 3 bases, J lost 3 bases, and 8 bases stayed unmatched. In DNA form, the CDR3 reads TGTGCCAGCAGCTTGGAACCCGGGACTAGCGGGAACTACAATGAGCAGTTCTTC. Its translation: CASSLEPGTSGNYNEQFF. The full variable domain, in which reference TRBV11-3 and TRBJ2-1 provide the parts outside the CDR3, is EAGVVQSPRYKIIEKKQPVAFWCNPISGHNTLYWYLQNLGQGPELLIRYENEEAVDDSQLPKDRFSAERLKGVDSTLKIQPAELGDSAVYLCASSLEPGTSGNYNEQFFGPGTRLTVL.

This rearrangement joins TRBV7-2 to TRBJ1-6; tentatively, D is TRBD1 (6 bases). The CDR3 contains 15 residues. V was pared by 7 bases and J by 7 bases, with 17 bases between. CDR1 and CDR2 from the germline V gene are SGHTA and FQGNSA. CDR3 DNA: TGTGCCAGCAACAATCGGGGCAGGGGCAATTCACCCCTCCACTTT. It codes for CASNNRGRGNSPLHF. Filled out from reference TRBV7-2 and TRBJ1-6, the complete variable domain reads GAGVSQSPSNKVTEKGKDVELRCDPISGHTALYWYRQSLGQGLEFLIYFQGNSAPDKSGLPSDRFSAERTGGSVSTLTIQRTQQEDSAVYLCASNNRGRGNSPLHFGNGTRLTVT.

This clone was counted a few times. V and J are TRBV5-5 and TRBJ1-2, with D tentatively TRBD1 (5 bases). This CDR3 is built from 13 residues. Trimming left V 0 bases short and J 8 bases short, with 11 bases between. Germline V gene data show CDR1 as SGHKS and CDR2 as YYEKEE (reference sequence). For the CDR3, the DNA is TGTGCCAGCAGCTTGGAAGGGGCCGGAGGCTACACCTTC. It translates to CASSLEGAGGYTF.

In its sample, this clone was seen once. The chain uses TRBV6-6 and TRBJ2-3; tentatively, D is TRBD1 (5 bases). CDR1 is MNHNY, CDR2 SVGAGI, per germline (reference sequence). The CDR3 totals 16 residues. V lost 7 bases, J lost 3 bases, and 20 bases lay in between. The CDR3 here is CASMGPRMGSTDTQYF. The CDR3 coding sequence is TGTGCCAGCATGGGGCCGAGGATGGGCTCTACAGATACGCAGTATTTT.

CDR3 coding DNA: TGTGCCAGCAGCCAGGGGCGTACTAATGAAAAACTGTTTTTT. Encoded protein: CASSQGRTNEKLFF. This chain connects TRBV3-1 (or the pseudogene TRBV3-2) to TRBJ1-4, with D possibly being TRBD1 (5 bases). Germline V gives CDR1 LGHDT, CDR2 YNNKEL (reference sequence). The CDR3 is 14 residues long. V lost 3 bases, J lost 2 bases, and 7 bases lay in between.

The V and J genes are TRBV4-1 and TRBJ1-1; perhaps TRBD1 as D (6 bases). The length of the CDR3 is 17 residues. V lost 0 bases, J lost 3 bases, and 17 bases lay in between. Per the germline V gene, CDR1 is MGHRA and CDR2 is YSYEKL. The CDR3 DNA sequence: TGCGCCAGCAGCCAAGATCCCCCACAGGGTATTGACACTGAAGCTTTCTTT. It translates to CASSQDPPQGIDTEAFF.

This clone appeared once. This rearrangement joins TRBV5-1 to TRBJ2-1, with 12 nucleotides matching TRBD1. The CDR3 covers 16 residues. The germline V gene has CDR1 SGHRS and CDR2 YFSETQ. With 4 bases clipped from V and 7 bases from J, the junction kept 9 bases outside the gene matches. CDR3 sequence: CASSAGTGGYTNEQFF. Written as DNA, the CDR3 is TGCGCCAGCAGCGCGGGGACAGGGGGCTACACAAATGAGCAGTTCTTC.

This clone was counted a few times. The rearrangement links TRBV5-4 to TRBJ2-2, with D tentatively TRBD2 (6 bases). V lost 1 base and J lost 5, with 12 bases in between. The germline V gene has CDR1 SGHNT and CDR2 YYREEE (reference sequence). This CDR3 is 15 amino acids long. CDR3: CASSLTGVGTGELFF. CDR3 in DNA: TGTGCCAGCAGCTTGACGGGGGTTGGGACCGGGGAGCTGTTTTTT.

This clone was seen only once. The chain carries TRBV6-5 and TRBJ2-5, with 11 bases matching TRBD1. The CDR3 totals 14 residues. Germline CDR1 and CDR2: MNHEY and SVGAGI. The V segment lost 6 bases and the J segment 3 bases; nucleotides outside the gene matches: 3. The CDR3 DNA reads as TGTGCCAGCAGGGACAGGGGGCGCGAAGAGACCCAGTACTTC. Its protein product is CASRDRGREETQYF.

About this clone itself: A junction boundary mismatches the germline segment, possibly from a read error. J is TRBJ2-5 and V is TRBV30; TRBD1 matches at 8 bases. From germline, CDR1 is GTSNPN and CDR2 SVGIG (reference sequence). The CDR3 is made up of 15 amino acids. The CDR3 DNA reads TGTGTCTGGACCGGACGGGACAGGAACCGGGAGACCCAGTACTTC. It yields the protein CVWTGRDRNRETQYF.

The chain combines TRBV19 with TRBJ2-4; TRBD1 aligns across 8 bases. Germline V gene data show CDR1 as LNHDA and CDR2 as SQIVND (reference sequence). Trimming removed 5 bases from V and 8 bases from J; junction bases left unmatched: 8. This CDR3 contains 14 residues. CDR3 sequence: CASSPRTGMDIQYF. In nucleotides, the CDR3 is TGTGCCAGTAGTCCTCGGACAGGGATGGACATTCAGTACTTC. Full variable domain (missing parts from reference TRBV19 and TRBJ2-4): DGGITQSPKYLFRKEGQNVTLSCEQNLNHDAMYWYRQDPGQGLRLIYYSQIVNDFQKGDIAEGYSVSREKKESFPLTVTSAQKNPTAFYLCASSPRTGMDIQYFGAGTRLSVL.